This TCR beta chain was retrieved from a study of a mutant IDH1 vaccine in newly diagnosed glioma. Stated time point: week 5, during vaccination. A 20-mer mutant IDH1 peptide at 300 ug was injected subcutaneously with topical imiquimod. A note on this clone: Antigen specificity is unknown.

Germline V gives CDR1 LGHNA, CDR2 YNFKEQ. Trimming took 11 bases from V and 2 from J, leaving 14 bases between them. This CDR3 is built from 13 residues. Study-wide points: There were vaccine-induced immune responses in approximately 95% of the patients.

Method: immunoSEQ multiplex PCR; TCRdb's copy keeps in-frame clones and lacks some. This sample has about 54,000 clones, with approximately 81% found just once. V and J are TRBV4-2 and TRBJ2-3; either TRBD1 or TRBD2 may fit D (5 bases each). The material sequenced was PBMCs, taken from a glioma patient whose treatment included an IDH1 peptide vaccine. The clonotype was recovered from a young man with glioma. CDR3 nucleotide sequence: TGTGCCGCCGCCACTGGGACCACAGATACGCAGTATTTT. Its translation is CAAATGTTDTQYF.